The source of this T cell receptor (beta chain) is a study of blood T cell repertoires in COVID-19. The CDR3 sequence is 16 residues long. Germline CDR1 SNHLY, CDR2 FYNNEI. After removal of 6 bases from V and 5 bases from J, the junction contained 13 bases not matched to a gene. Measured with immunoSEQ multiplex PCR; TCRdb has only the in-frame clones, and not every one. This table has under 200,000 clones, about 85% appearing once. The sequence derives from a woman older than 75 with acute or convalescent COVID-19. The chain recombines TRBV2 with TRBJ2-5; 9 bases agree with TRBD1. The sample consisted of peripheral blood. The DNA of the CDR3 is TGTGCCAGCAGGGTGTACCACAGGGGGCCTGGGGAGACCCAGTACTTC. Its protein product is CASRVYHRGPGETQYF.